This TCR beta chain was profiled in a study of blood T cell repertoires in COVID-19. Study information: COVID-19 samples, acute and convalescent, were from the United States, Italy and Spain.

This clone was picked up one time. V was cut by 4 bases and J by 3 bases, with 12 bases left in between. The CDR3 is 15 amino acids. The germline gives CDR1 SGHDN, CDR2 FVKESK. As processed by the authors: Researchers report that nucleated cell counts were estimated from reference gene primer amplification. Repertoires were generated with immunoSEQ multiplex PCR, while TCRdb's copy carries only in-frame clones and drops some. V and J calls and clone size are copied from that table; D and trimming were computed from the DNA. This sample yields about 120,000 clones, of which around 79% are seen a single time; 2.3% belongs to the top ten.

The sample taken for sequencing was peripheral blood. This receptor was obtained from a man in his 70s with acute or convalescent COVID-19. This sequence joins TRBV14 and TRBJ1-4, with a possible D match to TRBD1 (5 bases). The CDR3 sequence: CASSLAGRPNEKLFF. The CDR3 region has the DNA TGTGCCAGCAGCCTAGCGGGACGGCCTAATGAAAAACTGTTTTTT. The complete variable domain, with remaining parts taken from reference TRBV14 and TRBJ1-4, reads EAGVTQFPSHSVIEKGQTVTLRCDPISGHDNLYWYRRVMGKEIKFLLHFVKESKQDESGMPNNRFLAERTGGTYSTLKVQPAELEDSGVYFCASSLAGRPNEKLFFGSGTQLSVL.